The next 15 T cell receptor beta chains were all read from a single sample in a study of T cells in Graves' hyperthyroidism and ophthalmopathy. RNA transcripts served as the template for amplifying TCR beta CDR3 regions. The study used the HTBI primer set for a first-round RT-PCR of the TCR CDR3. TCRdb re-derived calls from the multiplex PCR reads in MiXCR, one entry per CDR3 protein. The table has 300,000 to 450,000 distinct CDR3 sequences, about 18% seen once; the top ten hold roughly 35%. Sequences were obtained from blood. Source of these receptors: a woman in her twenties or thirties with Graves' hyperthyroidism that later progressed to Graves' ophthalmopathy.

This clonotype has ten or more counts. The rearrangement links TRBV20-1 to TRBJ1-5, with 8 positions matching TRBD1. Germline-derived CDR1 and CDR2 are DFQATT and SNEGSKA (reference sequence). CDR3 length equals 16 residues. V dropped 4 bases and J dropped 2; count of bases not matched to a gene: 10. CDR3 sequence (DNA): TGCAGTGCTACCAGCCTTGACAGGGGCGGCAATCAGCCCCAGCATTTT. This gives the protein CSATSLDRGGNQPQHF.

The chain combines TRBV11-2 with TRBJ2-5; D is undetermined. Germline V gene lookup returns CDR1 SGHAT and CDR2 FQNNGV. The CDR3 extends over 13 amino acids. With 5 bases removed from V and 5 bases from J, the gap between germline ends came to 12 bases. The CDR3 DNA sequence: TGTGCCAGCAGCGAAGGCGTTTGGGAGACCCAGTACTTC. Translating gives CASSEGVWETQYF.

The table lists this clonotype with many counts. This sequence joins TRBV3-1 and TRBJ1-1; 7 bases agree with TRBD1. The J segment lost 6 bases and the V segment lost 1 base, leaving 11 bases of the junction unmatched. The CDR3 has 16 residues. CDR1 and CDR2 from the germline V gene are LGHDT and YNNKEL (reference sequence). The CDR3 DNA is TGTGCCAGCAGCCAAGGTCTTTGGGACAGAGGCGCTGAAGCTTTCTTT. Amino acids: CASSQGLWDRGAEAFF.

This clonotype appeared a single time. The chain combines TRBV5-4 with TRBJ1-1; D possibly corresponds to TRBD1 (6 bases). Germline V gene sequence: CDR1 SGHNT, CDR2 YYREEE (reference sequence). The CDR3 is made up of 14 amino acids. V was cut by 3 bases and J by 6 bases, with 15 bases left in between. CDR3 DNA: TGTGCCAGCAGCTCCCCTGGGGGGGGCCCTGAAGCTTTCTTT. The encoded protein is CASSSPGGGPEAFF.

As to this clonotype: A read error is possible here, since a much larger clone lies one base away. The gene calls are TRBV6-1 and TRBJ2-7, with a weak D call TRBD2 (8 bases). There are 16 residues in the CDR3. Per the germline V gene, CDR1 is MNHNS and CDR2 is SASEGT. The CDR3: CASSGNGRDSSCEQYF. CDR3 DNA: TGTGCCAGCAGTGGAAACGGGAGGGACAGCTCCTGCGAGCAGTACTTC.

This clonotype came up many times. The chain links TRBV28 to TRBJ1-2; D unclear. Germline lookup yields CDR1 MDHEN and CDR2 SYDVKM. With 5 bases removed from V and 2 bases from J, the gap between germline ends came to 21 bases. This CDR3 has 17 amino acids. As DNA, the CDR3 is TGTGCCAGCAGTCTAGACCATGGGAGCTTCCTCAACTATGGCTACACCTTC. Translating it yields CASSLDHGSFLNYGYTF.

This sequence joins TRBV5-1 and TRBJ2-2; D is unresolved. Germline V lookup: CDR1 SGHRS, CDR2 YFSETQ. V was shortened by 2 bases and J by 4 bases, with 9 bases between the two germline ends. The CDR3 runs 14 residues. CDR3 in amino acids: CASSFTFGTGELFF. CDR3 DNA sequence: TGCGCCAGCAGCTTTACATTCGGCACCGGGGAGCTGTTTTTT.

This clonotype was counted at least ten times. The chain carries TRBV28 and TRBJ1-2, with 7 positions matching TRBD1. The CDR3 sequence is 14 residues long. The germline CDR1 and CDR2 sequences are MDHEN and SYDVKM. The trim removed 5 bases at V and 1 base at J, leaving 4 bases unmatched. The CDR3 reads CASSEGADNYGYTF. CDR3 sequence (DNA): TGTGCCAGCAGTGAGGGGGCAGATAACTATGGCTACACCTTC.

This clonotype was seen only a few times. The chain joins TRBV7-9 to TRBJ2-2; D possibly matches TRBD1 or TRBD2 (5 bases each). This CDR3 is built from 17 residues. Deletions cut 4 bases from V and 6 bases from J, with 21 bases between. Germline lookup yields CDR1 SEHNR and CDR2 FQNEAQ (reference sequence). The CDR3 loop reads CASSSLGKGTDAGELFF. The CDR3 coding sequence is TGTGCCAGCAGCTCCCTCGGAAAAGGGACGGACGCCGGGGAGCTGTTTTTT.

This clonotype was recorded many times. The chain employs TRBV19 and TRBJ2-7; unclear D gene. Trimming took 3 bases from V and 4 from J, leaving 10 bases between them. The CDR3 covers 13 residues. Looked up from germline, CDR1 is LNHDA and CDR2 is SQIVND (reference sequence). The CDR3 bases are TGTGCCAGTAGTATTAAGGAGAATTACGAGCAGTACTTC. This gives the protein CASSIKENYEQYF.

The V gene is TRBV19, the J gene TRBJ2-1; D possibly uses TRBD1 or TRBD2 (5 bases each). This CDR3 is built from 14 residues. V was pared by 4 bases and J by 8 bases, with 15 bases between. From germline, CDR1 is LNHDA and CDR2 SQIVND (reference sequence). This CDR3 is CASSTGRILYEQFF. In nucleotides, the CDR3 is TGTGCCAGTAGTACGGGACGGATTCTCTATGAGCAGTTCTTC.

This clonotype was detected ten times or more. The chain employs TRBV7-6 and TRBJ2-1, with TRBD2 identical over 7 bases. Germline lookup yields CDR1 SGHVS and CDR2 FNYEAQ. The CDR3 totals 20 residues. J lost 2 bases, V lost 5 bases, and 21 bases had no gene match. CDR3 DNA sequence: TGTGCCAGCAGCATACCACCCTACAGGTGGCGGGAGAACCCCTACAATGAGCAGTTCTTC. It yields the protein CASSIPPYRWRENPYNEQFF.

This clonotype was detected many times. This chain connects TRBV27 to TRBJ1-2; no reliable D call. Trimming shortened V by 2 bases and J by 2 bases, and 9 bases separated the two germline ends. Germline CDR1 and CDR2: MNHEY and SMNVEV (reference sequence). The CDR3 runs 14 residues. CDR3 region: CASSLKRENYGYTF. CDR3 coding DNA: TGTGCCAGCAGTTTAAAAAGGGAGAACTATGGCTACACCTTC.

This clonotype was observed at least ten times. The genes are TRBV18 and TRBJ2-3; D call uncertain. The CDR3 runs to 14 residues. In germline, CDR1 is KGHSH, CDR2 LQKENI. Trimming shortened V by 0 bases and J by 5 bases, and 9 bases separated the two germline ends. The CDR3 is CASSPPQTGDTQYF. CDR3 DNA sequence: TGTGCCAGCTCACCACCCCAGACGGGAGATACGCAGTATTTT.

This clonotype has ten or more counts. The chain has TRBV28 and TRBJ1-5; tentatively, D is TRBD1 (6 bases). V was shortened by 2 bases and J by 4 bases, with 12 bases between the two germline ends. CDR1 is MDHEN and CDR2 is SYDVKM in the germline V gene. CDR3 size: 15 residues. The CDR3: CASSLTTGLNQPQHF. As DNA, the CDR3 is TGTGCCAGCAGTTTAACGACAGGTCTGAATCAGCCCCAGCATTTT.